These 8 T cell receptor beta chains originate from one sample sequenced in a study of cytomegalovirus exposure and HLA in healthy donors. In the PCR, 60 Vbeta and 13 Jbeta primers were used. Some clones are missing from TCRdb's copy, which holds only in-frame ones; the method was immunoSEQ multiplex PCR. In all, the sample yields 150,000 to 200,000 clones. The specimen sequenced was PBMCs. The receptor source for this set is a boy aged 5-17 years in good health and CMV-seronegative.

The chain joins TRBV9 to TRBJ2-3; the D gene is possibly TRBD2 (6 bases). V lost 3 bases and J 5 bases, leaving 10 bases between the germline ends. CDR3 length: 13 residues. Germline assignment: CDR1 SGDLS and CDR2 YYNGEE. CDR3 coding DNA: TGTGCCAGCAGCGGGAGGGTGTTAGATACGCAGTATTTT. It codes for CASSGRVLDTQYF.

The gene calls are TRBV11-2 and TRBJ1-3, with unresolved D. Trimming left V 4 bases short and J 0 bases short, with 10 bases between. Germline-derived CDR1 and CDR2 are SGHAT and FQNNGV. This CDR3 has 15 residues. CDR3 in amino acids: CASSSTGNSGNTIYF. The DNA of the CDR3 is TGTGCCAGCAGCTCGACGGGAAACTCTGGAAACACCATATATTTT.

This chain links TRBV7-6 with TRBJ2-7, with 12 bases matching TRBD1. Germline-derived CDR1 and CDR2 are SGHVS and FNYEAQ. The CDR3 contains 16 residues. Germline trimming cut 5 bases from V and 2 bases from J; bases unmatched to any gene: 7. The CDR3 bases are TGTGCCAGCAGCGGAGCCGGGACAGGGGGCCCCTACGAGCAGTACTTC. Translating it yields CASSGAGTGGPYEQYF.

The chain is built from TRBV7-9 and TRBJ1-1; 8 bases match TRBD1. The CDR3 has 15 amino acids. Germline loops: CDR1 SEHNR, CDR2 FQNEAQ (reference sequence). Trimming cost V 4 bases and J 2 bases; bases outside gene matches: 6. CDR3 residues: CASSSPTGVNTEAFF. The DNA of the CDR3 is TGTGCCAGCAGCTCTCCGACAGGGGTAAACACTGAAGCTTTCTTT.

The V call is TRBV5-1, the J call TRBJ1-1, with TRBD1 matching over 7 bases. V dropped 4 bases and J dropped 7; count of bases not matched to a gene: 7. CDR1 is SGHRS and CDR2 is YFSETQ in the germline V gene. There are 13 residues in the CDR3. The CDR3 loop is CASSPEGAGEAFF. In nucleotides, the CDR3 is TGCGCCAGCAGCCCAGAGGGGGCTGGTGAAGCTTTCTTT.

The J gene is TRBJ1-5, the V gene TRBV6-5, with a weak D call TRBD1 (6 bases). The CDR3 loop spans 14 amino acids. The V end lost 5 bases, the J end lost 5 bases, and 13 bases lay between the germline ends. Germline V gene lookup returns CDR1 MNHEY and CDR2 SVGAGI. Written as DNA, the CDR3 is TGTGCCAGCAGTAACAGGGTAGCAGATCAGCCCCAGCATTTT. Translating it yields CASSNRVADQPQHF.

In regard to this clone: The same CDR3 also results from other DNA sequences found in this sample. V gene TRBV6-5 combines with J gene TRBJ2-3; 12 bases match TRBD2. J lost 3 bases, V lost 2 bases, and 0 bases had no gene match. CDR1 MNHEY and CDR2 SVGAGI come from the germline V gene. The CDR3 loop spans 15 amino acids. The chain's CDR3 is CASSYGLAGTDTQYF. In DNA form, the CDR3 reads TGTGCCAGCAGTTACGGACTAGCGGGGACAGATACGCAGTATTTT.

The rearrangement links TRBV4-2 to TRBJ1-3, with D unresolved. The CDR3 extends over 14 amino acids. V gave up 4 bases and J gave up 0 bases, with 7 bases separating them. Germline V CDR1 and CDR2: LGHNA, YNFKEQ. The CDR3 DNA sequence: TGTGCCAGCAGCCCCGACACCTCTGGAAACACCATATATTTT. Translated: CASSPDTSGNTIYF.